The following is a T cell receptor (beta chain) sequence with its context. Method: immunoSEQ multiplex PCR; TCRdb's copy keeps in-frame clones and lacks some. The data contain tens of thousands of clones, nearly 90% of them singletons. V lost 5 bases, J lost 3 bases, and 14 bases lay in between. There are 14 residues in the CDR3. Germline loops: CDR1 MNHNS, CDR2 SASEGT. The data were taken from a study of identifying expanded T cells in peripheral blood. Sequencing input: blood. The J gene is TRBJ2-7, the V gene TRBV6-1; D uncertain. The clonotype was recovered from a person aged 18 to 70 in good health. In nucleotides, the CDR3 is TGTGCCAGCAGTTTAAGCCCGGGCGTCTACGAGCAGTACTTC. It translates to CASSLSPGVYEQYF.